A single sample is the source of the 25 T cell receptor beta chains below, sequenced in a study of T cells in localized non-small cell lung cancer. Libraries were prepared by immunoSEQ multiplex PCR; TCRdb keeps only in-frame clonotypes and omits some of them. This table has about 56,000 clones, 86% appearing once. The source was peripheral blood, collected before any cancer treatment. These receptors were obtained from a woman aged 40-69 years with stage I lung adenocarcinoma.

V is TRBV21-1 and J is TRBJ1-4. TRBV21-1 is flagged as a pseudogene. There are 12 residues in the CDR3. CDR3: CASMRETNKLFF. In nucleotides, the CDR3 is TGTGCCAGCATGAGGGAAACAAATAAACTGTTTTTT.

The V gene is TRBV6-1, the J gene TRBJ1-3, with 8 bases fitting TRBD1. This CDR3 is 15 amino acids long. Germline V lookup: CDR1 MNHNS, CDR2 SASEGT. Trimming took 9 bases from V and 4 from J; bases not matched to a gene: 11. CDR3 sequence reads: CASATQGARGNTIYF. CDR3 DNA: TGTGCCAGTGCCACTCAGGGGGCGCGAGGAAACACCATATATTTT.

In regard to this clone: The same CDR3 arises from other DNA sequences in this sample as well. J is TRBJ2-2 and V is TRBV30; the D gene is possibly TRBD2 (6 bases). Per the germline V gene, CDR1 is GTSNPN and CDR2 is SVGIG (reference sequence). This CDR3 has 12 amino acids. V dropped 3 bases and J dropped 6 bases, with 8 bases sitting between them. The CDR3 is CAWSAGPGELFF. The CDR3 bases are TGTGCCTGGAGCGCGGGACCCGGGGAGCTGTTTTTT. The variable domain in full, with the rest retrieved from reference TRBV30 and TRBJ2-2, is SQTIHQWPATLVQPVGSPLSLECTVEGTSNPNLYWYRQAAGRGLQLLFYSVGIGQISSEVPQNLSASRPQDRQFILSSKKLLLSDSGFYLCAWSAGPGELFFGEGSRLTVL.

This chain joins TRBV2 and TRBJ2-3; D possibly corresponds to TRBD2 (7 bases). The CDR3 length is 14 residues. Germline CDR1 and CDR2: SNHLY and FYNNEI. V gave up 10 bases and J gave up 6 bases, with 20 bases separating them. CDR3 coding DNA: TGTGCCACCCTACTCGGGGGGCAGGGCGATACGCAGTATTTT. Its translation: CATLLGGQGDTQYF.

The V call is TRBV7-9, the J call TRBJ2-7, with 9 positions matching TRBD1. The CDR3 consists of 14 residues. Trimming at V came to 3 bases and at J to 2 bases, leaving 2 bases not matched to a gene. Germline CDR1 is SEHNR and CDR2 is FQNEAQ (reference sequence). The CDR3 spells CASSFRQGAYEQYF. The CDR3 DNA follows: TGTGCCAGCAGCTTTCGACAGGGGGCCTACGAGCAGTACTTC.

The V call is TRBV27, the J call TRBJ2-7; 14 positions agree with TRBD2. Germline V gene data show CDR1 as MNHEY and CDR2 as SMNVEV (reference sequence). The CDR3 sequence is 13 residues long. V was pared by 8 bases and J by 3 bases, with 0 bases of the junction left unmatched. CDR3 bases: TGTGCCAGCGGACTAGCGGGGGGCTACGAGCAGTACTTC. It specifies CASGLAGGYEQYF.

This rearrangement joins TRBV18 to TRBJ1-4; 9 nucleotides match TRBD1. CDR1 and CDR2 from the germline V gene are KGHSH and LQKENI. V lost 1 base and J lost 7; bases outside the gene matches: 4. This CDR3 contains 15 residues. CDR3 nucleotides: TGTGCCAGCTCACCACAGAGACAGGGGGTTGAAAAACTGTTTTTT. Its translation is CASSPQRQGVEKLFF.

The genes are TRBV5-6 and TRBJ1-2; D uncertain. V was pared by 0 bases and J by 2 bases, with 5 bases between. CDR3 size: 13 residues. Per the germline V gene, CDR1 is SGHDT and CDR2 is YYEEEE. The CDR3 reads CASSLDKNYGYTF. The CDR3 DNA reads TGTGCCAGCAGCTTGGACAAAAACTATGGCTACACCTTC.

The chain combines TRBV9 with TRBJ2-5; perhaps TRBD2 as D (6 bases). CDR1 and CDR2 (germline): SGDLS, YYNGEE. The V gene lost 0 bases and the J gene lost 2 bases, with 11 bases spanning the gap. The CDR3 runs to 15 residues. As DNA, the CDR3 is TGTGCCAGCAGCGTAGTATCGGGGAGGCAAGAGACCCAGTACTTC. Its translation: CASSVVSGRQETQYF.

CDR3 nucleotide sequence: TGTGCCAGCAGCGTCGGGCTAGCCACGTTGAACACTGAAGCTTTCTTT. This encodes CASSVGLATLNTEAFF. The chain uses TRBV9 and TRBJ1-1; D gene uncertain. Germline CDR1 reads SGDLS; CDR2 reads YYNGEE. This CDR3 contains 16 residues. V was trimmed by 2 bases and J by 0 bases, leaving 14 bases between them.

Details on this clone: Other DNA sequences within the sample encode an identical CDR3. The chain employs TRBV4-2 and TRBJ2-7, with 8 nucleotides matching TRBD1. CDR1 is LGHNA, CDR2 YNFKEQ, per germline. V was clipped by 1 base and J by 0 bases; unmatched bases: 2. CDR3 length: 15 amino acids. The CDR3 region is CASSQGTGPSYEQYF. CDR3 DNA sequence: TGTGCCAGCAGCCAAGGGACAGGGCCCTCCTACGAGCAGTACTTC.

The chain is built from TRBV19 and TRBJ1-3; D ambiguous. CDR3 length: 15 residues. CDR1 LNHDA and CDR2 SQIVND come from the germline V gene (reference sequence). Trimming shortened V by 2 bases and J by 0 bases, and 8 bases separated the two germline ends. The CDR3 is CASSISRSSGNTIYF. For the CDR3, the DNA is TGTGCCAGTAGTATAAGCCGGAGCTCTGGAAACACCATATATTTT.

CDR3: CASSPQGLGDEQFF. The CDR3 nucleotides read TGTGCCAGCAGCCCCCAGGGACTGGGGGATGAGCAGTTCTTC. The chain links TRBV6-4 to TRBJ2-1; weak D call: TRBD2 (6 bases). Trimming cost V 6 bases and J 8 bases, with 17 bases left between them. CDR3 length: 14 amino acids. The germline V gene has CDR1 MRHNA and CDR2 SNTAGT.

The CDR3 DNA follows: TGTGCCAGCAGCTTGGACAGAGCTAACTATGGCTACACCTTC. As protein: CASSLDRANYGYTF. The rearrangement links TRBV7-2 to TRBJ1-2; D might be TRBD1 (6 bases). The V and J ends lost 3 bases and 0 bases respectively, with 8 bases between them. CDR1 is SGHTA and CDR2 is FQGNSA in the germline V gene. The CDR3 consists of 14 residues.

V and J are TRBV28 and TRBJ2-7; 7 positions agree with TRBD1. This CDR3 contains 16 residues. V lost 4 bases to trimming and J lost 1 base; unmatched junction nucleotides: 10. From germline, CDR1 is MDHEN and CDR2 SYDVKM. This chain's CDR3 is CASSSQGSGHSYEQYF. The CDR3 nucleotides read TGTGCCAGCAGTTCACAGGGGTCGGGCCATTCCTACGAGCAGTACTTC.

The chain couples TRBV30 to TRBJ1-2, with D hard to call. The CDR3 consists of 12 residues. V was shortened by 6 bases and J by 8 bases, with 16 bases between the two germline ends. CDR1 and CDR2 (germline): GTSNPN, SVGIG (reference sequence). The CDR3 region has the DNA TGTGCCTGCCCTCATACCCCGGACGGCTACACCTTC. Its translation is CACPHTPDGYTF.

This chain uses TRBV7-9 with TRBJ2-5; 7 positions agree with TRBD1. Per the germline V gene, CDR1 is SEHNR and CDR2 is FQNEAQ (reference sequence). The CDR3 sequence is 15 residues long. V lost 4 bases to trimming and J lost 2 bases; unmatched junction nucleotides: 7. CDR3 residues: CASSSTGVSQETQYF. CDR3 coding DNA: TGTGCCAGCAGCTCAACAGGGGTCTCACAAGAGACCCAGTACTTC.

The chain links TRBV20-1 to TRBJ1-2, with D unclear. Germline CDR1 and CDR2: DFQATT and SNEGSKA (reference sequence). Trimming shortened V by 3 bases and J by 8 bases, and 7 bases separated the two germline ends. This CDR3 region has 10 residues. CDR3: CSARNLGYTF. As DNA, the CDR3 is TGCAGTGCTAGGAATCTGGGCTACACCTTC.

V and J are TRBV7-2 and TRBJ2-7; the D gene is possibly TRBD2 (7 bases). V was shortened by 1 base and J by 2 bases, with 12 bases between the two germline ends. CDR1 SGHTA and CDR2 FQGNSA come from the germline V gene. There are 15 residues in the CDR3. CDR3 amino acids: CASSLEAGATYEQYF. CDR3 bases: TGTGCCAGCAGCTTAGAGGCGGGGGCAACCTACGAGCAGTACTTC. Together with reference TRBV7-2 and TRBJ2-7, the CDR3 gives the full variable domain: GAGVSQSPSNKVTEKGKDVELRCDPISGHTALYWYRQSLGQGLEFLIYFQGNSAPDKSGLPSDRFSAERTGGSVSTLTIQRTQQEDSAVYLCASSLEAGATYEQYFGPGTRLTVT.

This clone was counted a few times. The chain uses TRBV9 and TRBJ1-3; D ambiguous. Trimming stripped 3 bases from V and 0 bases from J, with 4 bases between. Germline V gene data show CDR1 as SGDLS and CDR2 as YYNGEE. CDR3 length: 13 amino acids. The CDR3 DNA sequence: TGTGCCAGCAGCGCCTCCTCTGGAAACACCATATATTTT. It specifies CASSASSGNTIYF.

This chain links TRBV6-1 with TRBJ1-2, with D possibly being TRBD1 (6 bases). V shed 4 bases and J shed 0 bases, with 15 bases lying between them. Per the germline V gene, CDR1 is MNHNS and CDR2 is SASEGT. This CDR3 has 16 residues. In DNA form, the CDR3 reads TGTGCCAGCAGTGTCGGCAGGGACATTCCTAACTATGGCTACACCTTC. It translates to CASSVGRDIPNYGYTF.

The V and J genes are TRBV6-4 and TRBJ1-6; TRBD1 might be the D (5 bases). V dropped 3 bases and J dropped 5 bases, with 17 bases sitting between them. Germline V lookup: CDR1 MRHNA, CDR2 SNTAGT. This CDR3 spans 17 amino acids. The CDR3 protein is CASSEDAAGANNSPLHF. In nucleotides, the CDR3 is TGTGCCAGCAGTGAAGATGCGGCCGGGGCCAATAATTCACCCCTCCACTTT.

The J gene is TRBJ2-6, the V gene TRBV6-1; 8 bases agree with TRBD1. V was clipped by 2 bases and J by 0 bases; unmatched bases: 6. Germline V CDR1 and CDR2: MNHNS, SASEGT. The CDR3 spans 18 residues. The CDR3 loop reads CASSEIRTGTSGANVLTF. The CDR3 coding sequence is TGTGCCAGCAGTGAAATTCGGACAGGGACCTCTGGGGCCAACGTCCTGACTTTC.

This chain links TRBV13 with TRBJ1-1; D call uncertain. The CDR3 consists of 13 residues. Germline loops: CDR1 PRHDT, CDR2 FYEKMQ (reference sequence). Trimming pared 1 base from V and 7 bases from J, leaving 10 bases between. This CDR3 reads CASSLVTEIEAFF. The DNA of the CDR3 is TGTGCCAGCAGCTTAGTTACGGAGATTGAAGCTTTCTTT.

The chain has TRBV30 and TRBJ1-6, with a weak D call TRBD1 (5 bases). The germline CDR1 and CDR2 sequences are GTSNPN and SVGIG (reference sequence). V was shortened by 6 bases and J by 7 bases, with 13 bases between the two germline ends. This CDR3 is built from 13 residues. DNA of the CDR3: TGTGCCTGCCCCGGGGCAGGGAATTCACCCCTCCACTTT. Amino acid sequence: CACPGAGNSPLHF. Full variable domain (remainder filled in from reference TRBV30 and TRBJ1-6): SQTIHQWPATLVQPVGSPLSLECTVEGTSNPNLYWYRQAAGRGLQLLFYSVGIGQISSEVPQNLSASRPQDRQFILSSKKLLLSDSGFYLCACPGAGNSPLHFGNGTRLTVT.